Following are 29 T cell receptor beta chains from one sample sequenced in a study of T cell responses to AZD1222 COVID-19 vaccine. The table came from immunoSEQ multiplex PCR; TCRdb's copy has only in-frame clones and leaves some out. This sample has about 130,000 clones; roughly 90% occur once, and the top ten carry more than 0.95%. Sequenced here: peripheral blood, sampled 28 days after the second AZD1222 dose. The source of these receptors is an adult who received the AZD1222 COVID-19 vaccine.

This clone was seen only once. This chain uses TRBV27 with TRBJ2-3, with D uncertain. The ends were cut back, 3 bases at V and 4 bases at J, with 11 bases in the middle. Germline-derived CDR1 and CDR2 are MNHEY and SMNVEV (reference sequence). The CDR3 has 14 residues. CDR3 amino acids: CASSFAFRPDTQYF. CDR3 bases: TGTGCCAGCAGTTTCGCATTTCGGCCAGATACGCAGTATTTT.

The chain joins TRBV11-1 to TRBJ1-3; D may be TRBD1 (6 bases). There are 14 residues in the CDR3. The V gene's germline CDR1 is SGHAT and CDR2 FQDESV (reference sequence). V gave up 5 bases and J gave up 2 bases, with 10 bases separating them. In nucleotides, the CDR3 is TGTGCCAGCAGCGACCGACAGGCTGGAAACACCATATATTTT. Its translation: CASSDRQAGNTIYF.

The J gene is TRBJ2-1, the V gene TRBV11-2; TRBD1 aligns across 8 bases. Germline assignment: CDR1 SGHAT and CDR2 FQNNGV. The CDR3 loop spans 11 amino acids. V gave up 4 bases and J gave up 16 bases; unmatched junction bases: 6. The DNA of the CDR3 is TGTGCCAGCAGCTCAGGGGGCCGGGAATTCTTC. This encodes CASSSGGREFF. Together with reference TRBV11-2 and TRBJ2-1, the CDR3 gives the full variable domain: EAGVAQSPRYKIIEKRQSVAFWCNPISGHATLYWYQQILGQGPKLLIQFQNNGVVDDSQLPKDRFSAERLKGVDSTLKIQPAKLEDSAVYLCASSSGGREFFGPGTRLTVL.

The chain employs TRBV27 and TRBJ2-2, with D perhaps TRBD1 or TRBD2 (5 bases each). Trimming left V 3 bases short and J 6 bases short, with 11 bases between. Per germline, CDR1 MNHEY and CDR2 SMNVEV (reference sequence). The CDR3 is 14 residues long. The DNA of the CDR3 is TGTGCCAGCAGTTTGTCGGGGCAATCCGGGGAGCTGTTTTTT. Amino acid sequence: CASSLSGQSGELFF.

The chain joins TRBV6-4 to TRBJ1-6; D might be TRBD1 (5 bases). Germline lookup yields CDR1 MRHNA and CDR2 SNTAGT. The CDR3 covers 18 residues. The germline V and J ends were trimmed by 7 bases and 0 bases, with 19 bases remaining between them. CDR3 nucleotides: TGTGCCAGCACCCGGCGGGACTCCCAATCCTCCTATAATTCACCCCTCCACTTT. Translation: CASTRRDSQSSYNSPLHF.

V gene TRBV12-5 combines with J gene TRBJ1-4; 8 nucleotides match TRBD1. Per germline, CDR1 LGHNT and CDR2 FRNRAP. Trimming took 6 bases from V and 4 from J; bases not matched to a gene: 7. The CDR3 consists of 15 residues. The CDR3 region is CASGGGQDYNEKLFF. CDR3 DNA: TGTGCTAGTGGGGGGGGACAGGACTATAATGAAAAACTGTTTTTT.

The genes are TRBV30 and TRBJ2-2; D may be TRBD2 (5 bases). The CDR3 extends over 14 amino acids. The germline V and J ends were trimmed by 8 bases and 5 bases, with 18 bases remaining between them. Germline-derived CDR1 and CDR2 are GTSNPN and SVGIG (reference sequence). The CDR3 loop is CALDVGGETGELFF. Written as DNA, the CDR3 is TGTGCCCTCGATGTAGGAGGAGAGACCGGGGAGCTGTTTTTT.

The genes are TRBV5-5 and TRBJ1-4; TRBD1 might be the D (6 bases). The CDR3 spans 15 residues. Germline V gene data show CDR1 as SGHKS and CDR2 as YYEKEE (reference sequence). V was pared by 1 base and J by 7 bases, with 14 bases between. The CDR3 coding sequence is TGTGCCAGCAGCTTGATTTCGGGGGCGAGTGAAAAACTGTTTTTT. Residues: CASSLISGASEKLFF. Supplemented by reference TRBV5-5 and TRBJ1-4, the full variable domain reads DAGVTQSPTHLIKTRGQQVTLRCSPISGHKSVSWYQQVLGQGPQFIFQYYEKEERGRGNFPDRFSARQFPNYSSELNVNALLLGDSALYLCASSLISGASEKLFFGSGTQLSVL.

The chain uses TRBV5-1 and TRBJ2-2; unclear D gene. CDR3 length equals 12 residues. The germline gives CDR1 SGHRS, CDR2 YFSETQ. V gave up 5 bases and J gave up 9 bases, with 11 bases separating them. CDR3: CASSQSLRELFF. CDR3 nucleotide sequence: TGCGCCAGCAGTCAATCGTTACGGGAGCTGTTTTTT.

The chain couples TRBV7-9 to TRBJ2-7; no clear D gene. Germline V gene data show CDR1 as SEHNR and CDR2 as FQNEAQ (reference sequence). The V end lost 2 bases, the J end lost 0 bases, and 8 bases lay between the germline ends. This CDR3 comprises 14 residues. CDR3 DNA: TGTGCCAGCAGCTTAACGACCCTCTCCTACGAGCAGTACTTC. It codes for CASSLTTLSYEQYF.

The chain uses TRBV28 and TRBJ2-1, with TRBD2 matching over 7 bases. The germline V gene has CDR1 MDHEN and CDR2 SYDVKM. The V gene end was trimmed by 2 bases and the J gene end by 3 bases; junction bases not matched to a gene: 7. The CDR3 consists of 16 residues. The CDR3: CASSLMAGAGYNEQFF. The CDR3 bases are TGTGCCAGCAGTTTAATGGCGGGAGCGGGCTACAATGAGCAGTTCTTC.

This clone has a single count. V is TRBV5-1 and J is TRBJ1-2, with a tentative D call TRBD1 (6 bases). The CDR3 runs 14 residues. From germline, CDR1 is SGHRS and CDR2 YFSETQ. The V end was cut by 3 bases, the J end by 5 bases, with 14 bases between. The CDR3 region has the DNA TGCGCCAGCAGCTCCGGACAGCTTGGGTATGGCTACACCTTC. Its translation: CASSSGQLGYGYTF.

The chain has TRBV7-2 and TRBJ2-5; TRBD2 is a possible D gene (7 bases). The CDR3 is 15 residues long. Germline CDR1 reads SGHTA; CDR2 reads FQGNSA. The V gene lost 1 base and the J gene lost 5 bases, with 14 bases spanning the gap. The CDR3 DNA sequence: TGTGCCAGCAGCTTAGGGGGGGGCCGGACGGAGACCCAGTACTTC. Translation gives CASSLGGGRTETQYF.

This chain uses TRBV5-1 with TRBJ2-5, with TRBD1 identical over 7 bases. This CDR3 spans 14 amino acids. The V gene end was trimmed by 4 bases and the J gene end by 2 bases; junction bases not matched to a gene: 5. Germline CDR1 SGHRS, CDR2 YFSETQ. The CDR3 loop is CASSVQQGQETQYF. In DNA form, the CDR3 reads TGCGCCAGCAGCGTTCAACAGGGGCAAGAGACCCAGTACTTC.

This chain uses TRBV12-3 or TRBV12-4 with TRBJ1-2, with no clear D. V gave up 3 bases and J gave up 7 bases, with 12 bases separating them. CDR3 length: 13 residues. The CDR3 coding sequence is TGTGCCAGCAGTTTGAGCGGAGATGGTGGCTACACCTTC. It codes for CASSLSGDGGYTF.

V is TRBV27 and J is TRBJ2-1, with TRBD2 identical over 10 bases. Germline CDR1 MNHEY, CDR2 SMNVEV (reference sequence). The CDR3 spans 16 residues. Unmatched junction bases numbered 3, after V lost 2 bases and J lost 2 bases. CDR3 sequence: CASSLGAGGPYNEQFF. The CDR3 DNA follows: TGTGCCAGCAGTTTAGGAGCGGGAGGGCCCTACAATGAGCAGTTCTTC.

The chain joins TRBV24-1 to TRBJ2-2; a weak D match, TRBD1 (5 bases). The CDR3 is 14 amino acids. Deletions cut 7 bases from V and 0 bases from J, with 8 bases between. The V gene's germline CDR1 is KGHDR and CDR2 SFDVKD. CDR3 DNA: TGTGCCACCAGAGACAGAACGAACACCGGGGAGCTGTTTTTT. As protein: CATRDRTNTGELFF.

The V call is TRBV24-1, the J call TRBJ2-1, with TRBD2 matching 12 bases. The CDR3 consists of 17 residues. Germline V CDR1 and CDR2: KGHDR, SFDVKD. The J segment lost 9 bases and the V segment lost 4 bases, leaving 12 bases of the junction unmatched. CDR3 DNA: TGTGCCACCAGTGACCCCCGGACTAGCGGGACTACTGGTGAGCAGTTCTTC. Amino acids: CATSDPRTSGTTGEQFF.

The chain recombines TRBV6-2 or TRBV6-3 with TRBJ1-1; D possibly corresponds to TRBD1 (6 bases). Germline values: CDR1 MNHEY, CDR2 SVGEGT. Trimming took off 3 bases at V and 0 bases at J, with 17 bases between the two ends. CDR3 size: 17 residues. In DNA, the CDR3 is TGTGCCAGCAGTTATATTCTCGGGGGCGTCATGAACACTGAAGCTTTCTTT. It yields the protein CASSYILGGVMNTEAFF.

The CDR3 coding sequence is TGTGCCAGCAGCTTAGAATCGGGCAGGCAGTACTTC. It translates to CASSLESGRQYF. J is TRBJ2-5 and V is TRBV7-2; D is unclear. V shed 1 base and J shed 11 bases, with 11 bases lying between them. The CDR3 is 12 amino acids. Germline V CDR1 and CDR2: SGHTA, FQGNSA.

The CDR3 loop is CASRYTDTQYF. CDR3 coding DNA: TGTGCCAGCAGGTACACAGATACGCAGTATTTT. The V call is TRBV6-5, the J call TRBJ2-3, with no clear D. The germline gives CDR1 MNHEY, CDR2 SVGAGI. Trimming removed 6 bases from V and 2 bases from J, with 3 bases in between. This CDR3 has 11 amino acids.

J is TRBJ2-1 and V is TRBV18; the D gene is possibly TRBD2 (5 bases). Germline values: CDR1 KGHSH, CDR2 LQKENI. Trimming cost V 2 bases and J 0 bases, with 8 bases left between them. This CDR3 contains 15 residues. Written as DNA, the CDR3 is TGTGCCAGCTCACCAGACTATGGCTCCTACAATGAGCAGTTCTTC. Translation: CASSPDYGSYNEQFF.

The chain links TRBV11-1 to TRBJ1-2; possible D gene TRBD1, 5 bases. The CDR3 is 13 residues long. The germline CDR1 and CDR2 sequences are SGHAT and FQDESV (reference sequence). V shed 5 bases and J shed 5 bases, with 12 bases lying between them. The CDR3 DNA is TGTGCCAGCAGCCTCGGGACGGATTATGGCTACACCTTC. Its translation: CASSLGTDYGYTF. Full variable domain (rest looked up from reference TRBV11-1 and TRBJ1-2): EAEVAQSPRYKITEKSQAVAFWCDPISGHATLYWYRQILGQGPELLVQFQDESVVDDSQLPKDRFSAERLKGVDSTLKIQPAELGDSAMYLCASSLGTDYGYTFGSGTRLTVV.

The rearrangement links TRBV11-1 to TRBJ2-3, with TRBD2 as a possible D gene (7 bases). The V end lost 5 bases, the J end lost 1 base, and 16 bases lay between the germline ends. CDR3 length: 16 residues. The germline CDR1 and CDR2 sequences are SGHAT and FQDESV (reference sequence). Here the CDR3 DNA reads TGTGCCAGCAGCAGTTCTTGGGGGGGCGGCACAGATACGCAGTATTTT. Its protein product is CASSSSWGGGTDTQYF.

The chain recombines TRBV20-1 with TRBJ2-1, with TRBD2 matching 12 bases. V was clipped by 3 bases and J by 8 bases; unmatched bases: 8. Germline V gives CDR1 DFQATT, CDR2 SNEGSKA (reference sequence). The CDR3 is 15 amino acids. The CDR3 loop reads CSASLRTSGVDEQFF. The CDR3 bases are TGCAGTGCTAGTCTTCGGACTAGCGGGGTGGATGAGCAGTTCTTC.

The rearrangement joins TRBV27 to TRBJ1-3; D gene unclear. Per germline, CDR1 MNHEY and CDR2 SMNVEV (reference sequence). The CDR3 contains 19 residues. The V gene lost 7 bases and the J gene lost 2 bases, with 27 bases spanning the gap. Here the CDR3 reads CASKKFGQLREGTGNTIYF. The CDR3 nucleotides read TGTGCCAGCAAAAAGTTTGGGCAATTGAGGGAAGGGACTGGAAACACCATATATTTT.

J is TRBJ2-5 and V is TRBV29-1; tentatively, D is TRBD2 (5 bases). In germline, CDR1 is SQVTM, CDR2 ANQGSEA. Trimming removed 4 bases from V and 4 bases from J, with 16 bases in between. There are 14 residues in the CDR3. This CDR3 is CSVAGVLGIETQYF. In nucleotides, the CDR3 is TGCAGCGTTGCCGGGGTGCTGGGGATAGAGACCCAGTACTTC.

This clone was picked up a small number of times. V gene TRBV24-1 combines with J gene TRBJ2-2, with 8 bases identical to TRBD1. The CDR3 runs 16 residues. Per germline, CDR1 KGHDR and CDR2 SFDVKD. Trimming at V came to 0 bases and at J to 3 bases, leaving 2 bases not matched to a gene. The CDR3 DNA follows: TGTGCCACCAGTGATTTGCAACAGGGGGACACCGGGGAGCTGTTTTTT. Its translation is CATSDLQQGDTGELFF.

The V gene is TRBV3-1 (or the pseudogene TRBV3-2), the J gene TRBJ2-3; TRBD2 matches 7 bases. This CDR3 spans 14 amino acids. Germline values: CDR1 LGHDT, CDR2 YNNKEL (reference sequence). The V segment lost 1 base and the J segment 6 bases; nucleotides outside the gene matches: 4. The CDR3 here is CASSQVLAGDTQYF. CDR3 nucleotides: TGTGCCAGCAGCCAAGTGTTAGCGGGTGATACGCAGTATTTT.